Each of the 17 T cell receptor beta chains below was sequenced from the same sample in a study of blood T cell repertoires in COVID-19. Sequencing was performed with immunoSEQ multiplex PCR; in TCRdb, only in-frame clones are kept and a portion is missing. The sample comprises almost 250,000 clones, 85% to 90% of which are singletons, and approximately 1.7% rests with the top ten. The sample consisted of PBMCs or T cells enriched from blood (not recorded which). The receptors derive from a woman between 45 and 65 years old who had recovered from COVID-19.

V and J are TRBV7-9 and TRBJ2-7; D perhaps matches TRBD1 (6 bases). Germline V gene lookup returns CDR1 SEHNR and CDR2 FQNEAQ (reference sequence). The CDR3 is 13 amino acids. The V end lost 11 bases, the J end lost 0 bases, and 14 bases lay between the germline ends. CDR3 bases: TGTGCCGGAAGGGGGACGAGCTCCTACGAGCAGTACTTC. As protein: CAGRGTSSYEQYF.

This chain links TRBV30 with TRBJ2-3; D is uncertain. The V end lost 4 bases, the J end lost 2 bases, and 16 bases lay between the germline ends. CDR3 length: 15 residues. Germline V lookup: CDR1 GTSNPN, CDR2 SVGIG (reference sequence). CDR3 region: CAWTMYSVYTDTQYF. In nucleotides, the CDR3 is TGTGCCTGGACTATGTACTCCGTTTACACAGATACGCAGTATTTT.

A single count supports this clone. The chain combines TRBV19 with TRBJ2-5, with 7 bases that match TRBD2. Germline V gene sequence: CDR1 LNHDA, CDR2 SQIVND (reference sequence). The CDR3 sequence is 13 residues long. The CDR3 protein is CPTGGRPSETQYF. In DNA, the CDR3 is TGTCCTACGGGGGGTAGGCCTTCGGAGACCCAGTACTTC.

V usage is TRBV2 and J usage is TRBJ2-1, with 8 bases aligning to TRBD2. V lost 4 bases, J lost 12 bases, and 17 bases stayed unmatched. CDR3 length: 16 residues. CDR1 and CDR2 (germline): SNHLY, FYNNEI. CDR3 DNA: TGTGCCAGCAGTGTCATAAGCGGGAGTTCCCCCCGGGGGCAGTTCTTC. Translated, it gives CASSVISGSSPRGQFF.

The chain is built from TRBV6-6 and TRBJ1-6; D not certain. From germline, CDR1 is MNHNY and CDR2 SVGAGI (reference sequence). Trimming cost V 2 bases and J 11 bases, with 16 bases left between them. The CDR3 sequence is 15 residues long. CDR3 sequence (DNA): TGTGCCAGCAGTTACACCCCAGGACTTGGAGCACCCCTCCACTTT. The encoded protein is CASSYTPGLGAPLHF.

This chain's CDR3 is CASSQGALEQYF. The CDR3 DNA follows: TGTGCCAGCAGCCAAGGCGCCCTCGAGCAGTACTTC. The chain uses TRBV3-1 (or the pseudogene TRBV3-2) and TRBJ2-7; D uncertain. Trimming took 1 base from V and 6 from J, leaving 7 bases between them. This CDR3 has 12 amino acids. CDR1 and CDR2 from the germline V gene are LGHDT and YNNKEL (reference sequence).

The chain has TRBV7-2 and TRBJ1-2; perhaps TRBD1 as D (6 bases). Trimming removed 0 bases at V and 0 bases at J, with 14 bases between. This CDR3 has 17 residues. The germline gives CDR1 SGHTA, CDR2 FQGNSA. The CDR3 DNA follows: TGTGCCAGCAGCTTAGCTTCGGGGAAGGGGGCTAACTATGGCTACACCTTC. Its translation: CASSLASGKGANYGYTF.

This chain joins TRBV7-2 and TRBJ2-6; 8 bases match TRBD1. The V segment lost 7 bases and the J segment 2 bases; nucleotides outside the gene matches: 4. The CDR3 extends over 15 amino acids. Germline V gene lookup returns CDR1 SGHTA and CDR2 FQGNSA. CDR3 bases: TGTGCCAGCACCGACAGGGGTGCTGGGGCCAACGTCCTGACTTTC. This sequence encodes CASTDRGAGANVLTF.

The chain couples TRBV30 to TRBJ2-7; 7 positions match TRBD1. Germline V gene lookup returns CDR1 GTSNPN and CDR2 SVGIG (reference sequence). V trimming: 1 base; J trimming: 3 bases; junction bases outside the gene matches: 3. The CDR3 consists of 13 residues. CDR3 sequence (DNA): TGTGCCTGGAGTGCCTACAGGGGCTACGAGCAGTACTTC. Translating it yields CAWSAYRGYEQYF.

This sequence joins TRBV7-2 and TRBJ1-2, with 7 bases that match TRBD1. The germline CDR1 and CDR2 sequences are SGHTA and FQGNSA. V dropped 5 bases and J dropped 8; count of bases not matched to a gene: 17. CDR3 length: 16 residues. The CDR3 is CASSLTGTAVSLGYTF. The CDR3 nucleotides read TGTGCCAGCAGCCTCACCGGGACAGCCGTGTCCTTAGGCTACACCTTC.

J is TRBJ2-3 and V is TRBV7-9; 13 bases line up with TRBD2. Germline loops: CDR1 SEHNR, CDR2 FQNEAQ (reference sequence). This CDR3 is 17 amino acids long. Trimming took 5 bases from V and 6 from J; bases not matched to a gene: 11. CDR3 residues: CASSPSGLAGWFDTQYF. CDR3 sequence (DNA): TGTGCCAGCAGCCCTTCGGGACTAGCGGGATGGTTTGATACGCAGTATTTT.

The chain uses TRBV11-3 and TRBJ2-1; the D gene is possibly TRBD2 (5 bases). The CDR3 length is 13 residues. Germline CDR1 SGHNT, CDR2 YENEEA. V lost 1 base to trimming and J lost 9 bases, with 10 bases between them. The CDR3 coding sequence is TGTGCCAGCAGCTTAGGTCTAGCCGGTGAGCAGTTCTTC. It yields the protein CASSLGLAGEQFF.

The rearrangement uses TRBV14 and TRBJ2-7; TRBD2 might be the D (5 bases). Germline V CDR1 and CDR2: SGHDN, FVKESK. The CDR3 is 12 amino acids. V lost 4 bases and J 3 bases, leaving 7 bases between the germline ends. CDR3 residues: CASSPGNYEQYF. CDR3 coding DNA: TGTGCCAGCAGCCCGGGGAACTACGAGCAGTACTTC.

The V and J genes are TRBV5-5 and TRBJ2-7; 7 bases align to TRBD1. Trimming cost V 0 bases and J 6 bases; bases outside gene matches: 0. Per the germline V gene, CDR1 is SGHKS and CDR2 is YYEKEE (reference sequence). The CDR3 length is 12 residues. The CDR3 protein is CASSLAGGEQYF. CDR3 DNA: TGTGCCAGCAGCTTGGCAGGGGGCGAGCAGTACTTC.

The gene calls are TRBV2 and TRBJ1-1; TRBD1 agrees at 10 bases. V shed 4 bases and J 3 bases; nucleotides not matched to a gene: 5. The CDR3 is made up of 15 amino acids. Germline V lookup: CDR1 SNHLY, CDR2 FYNNEI. The CDR3 nucleotides read TGTGCCAGCAGTGCGGGACAGGGGAGGTACACTGAAGCTTTCTTT. As protein: CASSAGQGRYTEAFF.

V is TRBV19 and J is TRBJ1-2, with D unresolved. The germline V gene has CDR1 LNHDA and CDR2 SQIVND (reference sequence). This CDR3 is built from 14 residues. V was clipped by 4 bases and J by 8 bases, with 17 bases between them. The CDR3 DNA reads TGTGCCAGTAGTAACAAAAATCGGGTCTGGGGCTACACCTTC. It codes for CASSNKNRVWGYTF.

The gene calls are TRBV18 and TRBJ2-4; 7 bases match TRBD1. The CDR3 is 15 residues long. CDR1 and CDR2 (germline): KGHSH, LQKENI. V lost 0 bases and J lost 6; bases outside the gene matches: 5. DNA of the CDR3: TGTGCCAGCTCACCACCGCGGCAGGGGGTAAACATTCAGTACTTC. Translated, it gives CASSPPRQGVNIQYF.